The next 24 T cell receptor beta chains were all read from a single sample in a study of monozygotic twins with inflammatory bowel disease. TCRdb derives one entry per CDR3 protein from the 5' RACE reads, leaving out DNA. This table lists roughly 300,000 distinct CDR3 sequences. The source material was blood. These receptors were obtained from a human donor with ulcerative colitis or Crohn's disease, or a healthy co-twin of an affected twin (not recorded which).

The rearrangement joins TRBV20-1 to TRBJ2-7; TCRdb reports TRBD2, a call that lacks DNA to check it against. Germline V gene data show CDR1 as DFQATT and CDR2 as SNEGSKA (reference sequence). This CDR3 spans 13 amino acids. CDR3 loop: CSATDSGLDEQYF.

This CDR3 reads CASSSFRETQYF. The genes are TRBV6-2 or TRBV6-3 and TRBJ2-5. Germline V gene sequence: CDR1 MNHEY, CDR2 SVGEGT. The length of the CDR3 is 12 residues.

The chain uses TRBV12-3 or TRBV12-4 and TRBJ1-1. The CDR3 covers 16 residues. This chain's CDR3 is CASSLAQTVKNTEAFF.

The chain employs TRBV20-1 and TRBJ2-7. Germline CDR1 reads DFQATT; CDR2 reads SNEGSKA (reference sequence). CDR3 size: 12 residues. The CDR3 loop reads CSVKTGIYEQYF.

The CDR3 loop is CASSFRGLAGVGGNEQYF. This rearrangement joins TRBV11-3 to TRBJ2-7; TCRdb's D gene call, TRBD2, goes unchecked for lack of DNA. The CDR3 totals 18 residues. In germline, CDR1 is SGHNT, CDR2 YENEEA.

The rearrangement links TRBV7-9 to TRBJ1-1; TCRdb proposes TRBD1, but this gene call is untestable without DNA. Germline CDR1 reads SEHNR; CDR2 reads FQNEAQ (reference sequence). The CDR3 runs 12 residues. Here the CDR3 reads CASSPEGARAFF.

The chain employs TRBV24-1 and TRBJ2-2; TCRdb lists TRBD2, though no DNA is available to test this call. The germline gives CDR1 KGHDR, CDR2 SFDVKD. This CDR3 has 17 residues. The CDR3 here is CATSDTGTSGRFGELFF.

The chain joins TRBV9 to TRBJ2-5; TCRdb lists TRBD2, though no DNA is available to test this call. Germline loops: CDR1 SGDLS, CDR2 YYNGEE. The length of the CDR3 is 18 residues. CDR3: CASSPGLAGVPNQETQYF.

The chain employs TRBV10-3 and TRBJ1-2. The CDR3 has 12 residues. In germline, CDR1 is ENHRY, CDR2 SYGVKD. The CDR3 here is CAIRSAYYGYTF.

The gene calls are TRBV2 and TRBJ2-7; TCRdb's D gene call, TRBD2, goes unchecked for lack of DNA. The CDR3 sequence is 13 residues long. The germline gives CDR1 SNHLY, CDR2 FYNNEI. This CDR3 reads CASSDSAEYEQYF.

V usage is TRBV6-1 and J usage is TRBJ2-7; TCRdb's D call of TRBD2 is untestable without DNA. CDR1 is MNHNS, CDR2 SASEGT, per germline. The CDR3 has 14 amino acids. The chain's CDR3 is CASKRTSGVYEQYF.

The chain joins TRBV15 to TRBJ2-1. Germline V gene sequence: CDR1 LNHNV, CDR2 YYDKDF (reference sequence). The CDR3 is 14 residues long. The CDR3 protein is CATSPTAAYNEQFF.

The chain couples TRBV20-1 to TRBJ2-5. The germline CDR1 and CDR2 sequences are DFQATT and SNEGSKA (reference sequence). The CDR3 extends over 13 amino acids. The CDR3 loop reads CSASKGFVGTQYF.

The chain employs TRBV20-1 and TRBJ2-1; the D gene TCRdb calls, TRBD2, cannot be checked with no DNA. Germline V CDR1 and CDR2: DFQATT, SNEGSKA (reference sequence). This CDR3 region has 14 residues. The CDR3: CSAPLPGGSDKQFF.

This rearrangement joins TRBV9 to TRBJ2-7. CDR1 is SGDLS, CDR2 YYNGEE, per germline. The CDR3 is 15 residues long. CDR3 protein: CASSVGPGSSYEQYF.

The chain links TRBV5-1 to TRBJ1-1. Germline CDR1 is SGHRS and CDR2 is YFSETQ. CDR3 length equals 15 residues. CDR3 loop: CASSLGSEMNTEAFF.

The chain links TRBV12-3 or TRBV12-4 to TRBJ2-3; no DNA is available, so the TRBD2 call from TCRdb remains unchecked. This CDR3 is built from 19 residues. The CDR3 protein is CASSPGTSTSGGQGDTQYF.

The V and J genes are TRBV6-5 and TRBJ2-7; TCRdb calls TRBD1, which cannot be checked without DNA. Germline CDR1 MNHEY, CDR2 SVGAGI. This CDR3 is 15 amino acids long. CDR3 loop: CASSFKDSPTYEQYF.

The chain is built from TRBV10-1 and TRBJ2-7; there is no DNA to check the TCRdb D call of TRBD2. Germline V CDR1 and CDR2: WNHNN, SYGVQD (reference sequence). The length of the CDR3 is 18 residues. CDR3: CASSESGTSGSAKTEQYF.

The rearrangement joins TRBV10-3 to TRBJ2-7. CDR3 length: 15 amino acids. Germline lookup yields CDR1 ENHRY and CDR2 SYGVKD. CDR3 region: CAISGRQISSYEQYF.

This chain joins TRBV7-9 and TRBJ2-7; TCRdb's D gene call, TRBD1, goes unchecked for lack of DNA. Germline V gene lookup returns CDR1 SEHNR and CDR2 FQNEAQ (reference sequence). This CDR3 has 13 residues. The CDR3 here is CASSPTGPYEQYF.

The chain couples TRBV4-3 to TRBJ2-2; TCRdb's D call of TRBD1 is untestable without DNA. The V gene's germline CDR1 is LGHNA and CDR2 YSLEER. This CDR3 comprises 15 residues. CDR3 residues: CASSHAGGRTGELFF.

This sequence joins TRBV14 and TRBJ1-1; as DNA is missing, the TRBD1 call by TCRdb cannot be tested. There are 16 residues in the CDR3. Germline CDR1 and CDR2: SGHDN and FVKESK. The CDR3 is CASSQDWGQVNTEAFF.

This chain joins TRBV2 and TRBJ2-5. The CDR3 loop spans 12 amino acids. Germline CDR1 is SNHLY and CDR2 is FYNNEI. CDR3: CASKRFQETQYF.